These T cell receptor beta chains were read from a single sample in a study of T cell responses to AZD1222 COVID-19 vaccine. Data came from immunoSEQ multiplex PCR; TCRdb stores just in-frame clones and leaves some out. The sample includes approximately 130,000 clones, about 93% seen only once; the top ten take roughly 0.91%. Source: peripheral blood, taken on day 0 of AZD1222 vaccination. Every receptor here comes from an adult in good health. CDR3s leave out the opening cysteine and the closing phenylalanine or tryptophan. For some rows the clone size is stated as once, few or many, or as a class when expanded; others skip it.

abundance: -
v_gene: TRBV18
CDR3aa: ASSPRTSGGLRELF

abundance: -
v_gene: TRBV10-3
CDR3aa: AIMLTGSTRDTQY

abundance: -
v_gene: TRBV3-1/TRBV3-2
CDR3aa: ASSQELAVYNEQF

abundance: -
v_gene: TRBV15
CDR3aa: ATSRVNTEAF

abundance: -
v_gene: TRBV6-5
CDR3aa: ASAPDRATEAF

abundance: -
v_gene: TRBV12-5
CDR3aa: ASGTGDSTNYGYT

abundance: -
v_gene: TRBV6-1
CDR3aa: ASSEAVWVPSGGNTIY

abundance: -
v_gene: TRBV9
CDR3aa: ASSAPGDRGGVGTEAF

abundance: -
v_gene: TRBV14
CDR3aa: ASSERGGFGTQY

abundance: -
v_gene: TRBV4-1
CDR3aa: ASSQGQGGTEAF

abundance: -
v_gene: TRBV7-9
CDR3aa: ASSFGAAGAF

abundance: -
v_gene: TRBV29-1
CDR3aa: SGQKSEQF

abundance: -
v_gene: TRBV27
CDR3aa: ASSLIVDRNQPQH

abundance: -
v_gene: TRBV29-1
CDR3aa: SVEGVTGNTIY

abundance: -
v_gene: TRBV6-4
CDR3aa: ASSPVGGGGYT

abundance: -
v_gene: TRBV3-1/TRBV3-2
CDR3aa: ASSLRTSGGARETQY

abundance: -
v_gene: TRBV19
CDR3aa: ATRDRGRGTNEKLF

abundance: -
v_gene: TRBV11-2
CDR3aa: ASRNGLAGLNTEAF

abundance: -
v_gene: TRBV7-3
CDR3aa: ASSSGGSGNYEQY

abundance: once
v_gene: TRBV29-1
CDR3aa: SVARGFSNEQF

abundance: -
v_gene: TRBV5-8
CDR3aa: ASSFGGETQY

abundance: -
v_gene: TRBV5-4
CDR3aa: ASSSPTRPETQY

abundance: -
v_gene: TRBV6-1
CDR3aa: ASSEAANSYNEQF

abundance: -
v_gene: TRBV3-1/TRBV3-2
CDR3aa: ASTVGQPNEKLF

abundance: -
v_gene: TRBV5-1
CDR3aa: ASSFAGAYEQY

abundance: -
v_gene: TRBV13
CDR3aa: ASSLRDDTEAF

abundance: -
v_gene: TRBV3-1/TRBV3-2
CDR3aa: ASSHGTTERYNSPLH

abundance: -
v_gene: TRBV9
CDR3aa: ASSVAALGQGTGELF

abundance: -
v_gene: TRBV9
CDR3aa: ASSVEPGNTIY

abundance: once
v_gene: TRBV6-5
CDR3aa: ASRNRRPYGYT

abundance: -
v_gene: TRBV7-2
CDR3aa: ASSPSAGGYGYT

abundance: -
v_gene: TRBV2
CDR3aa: ASGQGASGANVLT

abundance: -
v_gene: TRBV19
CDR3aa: AASGTLNTEAF

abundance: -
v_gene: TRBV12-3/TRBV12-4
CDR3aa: ASSTRRGAEAF

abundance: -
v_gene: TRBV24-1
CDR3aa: AITEGDGTPGDSNQPQH

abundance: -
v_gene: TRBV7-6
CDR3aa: ASSLASEGKNTEAF

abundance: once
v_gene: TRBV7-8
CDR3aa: ASSLVGWTGMNTEAF

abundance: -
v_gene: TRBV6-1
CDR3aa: ASSEWWGAGAF

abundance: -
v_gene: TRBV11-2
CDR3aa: ASSGPRAPKNTEAF

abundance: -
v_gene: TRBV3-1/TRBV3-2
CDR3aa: ASSPGTGYGYT

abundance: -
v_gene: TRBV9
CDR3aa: ASSTGGVSPLH

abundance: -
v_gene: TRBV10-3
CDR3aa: AISESGRANYGYT

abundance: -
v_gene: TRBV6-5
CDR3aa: ASNGDTDTQY

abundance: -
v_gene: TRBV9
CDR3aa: ASSVEGGARQETQY

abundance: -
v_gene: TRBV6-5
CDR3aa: ASSYSGIEGYSPLH

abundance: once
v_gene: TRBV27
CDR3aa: ASSLSNYINEQF

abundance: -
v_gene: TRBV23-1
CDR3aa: ASSQSGWGISSYNSPLH

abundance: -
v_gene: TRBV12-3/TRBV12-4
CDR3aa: ASSLRGKETQY

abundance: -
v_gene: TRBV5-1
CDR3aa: ASSSLTLAQASGYT

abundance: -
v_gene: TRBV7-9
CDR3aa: ASSLEQGGAF

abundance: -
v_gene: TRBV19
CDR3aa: ASSGTLYSNQPQH

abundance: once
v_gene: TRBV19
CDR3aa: ASSIDWDSYGYT

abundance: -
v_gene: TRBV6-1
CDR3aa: ASSENRFGGEQF

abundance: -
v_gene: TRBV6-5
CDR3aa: ASRRAATFNYGYT

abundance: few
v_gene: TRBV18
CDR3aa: ASSPVGRGNSPLH

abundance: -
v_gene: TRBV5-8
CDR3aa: ATRGEGNEKLF